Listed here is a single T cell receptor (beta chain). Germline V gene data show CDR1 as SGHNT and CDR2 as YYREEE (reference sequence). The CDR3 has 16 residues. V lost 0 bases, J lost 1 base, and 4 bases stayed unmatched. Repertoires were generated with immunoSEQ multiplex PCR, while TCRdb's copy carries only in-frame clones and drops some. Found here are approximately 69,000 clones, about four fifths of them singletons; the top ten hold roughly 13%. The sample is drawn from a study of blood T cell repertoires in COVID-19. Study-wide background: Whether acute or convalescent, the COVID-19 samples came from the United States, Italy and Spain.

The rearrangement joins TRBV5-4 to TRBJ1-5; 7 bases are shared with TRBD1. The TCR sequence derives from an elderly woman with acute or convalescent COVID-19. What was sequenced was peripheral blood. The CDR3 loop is CASSLGGGGSNQPQHF. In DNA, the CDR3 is TGTGCCAGCAGCTTGGGAGGGGGCGGCAGCAATCAGCCCCAGCATTTT.